The T cell receptor beta chain under discussion was sequenced for a study of cytomegalovirus exposure and HLA in healthy donors. The PCR used 60 Vbeta and 13 Jbeta primers. Some clones are missing from TCRdb's copy, which holds only in-frame ones; the method was immunoSEQ multiplex PCR. The sample yields 95,000 or so clones, 81% seen once. Everyone who donated was a healthy bone marrow donor. Germline assignment: CDR1 SNHLY and CDR2 FYNNEI. This CDR3 is 14 amino acids long. The V segment lost 3 bases and the J segment 4 bases; nucleotides outside the gene matches: 4. The chain joins TRBV2 to TRBJ1-2; 8 nucleotides line up with TRBD1. The TCR sequence derives from a woman aged 70-85 years in good health and CMV-seropositive. The source material was PBMCs. CDR3 nucleotide sequence: TGTGCCAGCAGTGACCCCGACAGGGGCTATGGCTACACCTTC. Translating gives CASSDPDRGYGYTF.